This T cell receptor (beta chain) stems from a study of cytomegalovirus exposure and HLA in healthy donors. The CDR3 runs to 16 residues. Unmatched junction bases numbered 13, after V lost 4 bases and J lost 3 bases. The V gene's germline CDR1 is SGHRS and CDR2 YFSETQ. This clone was detected a few times. With 60 Vbeta and 13 Jbeta primers, the PCR was carried out. Profiling relied on immunoSEQ multiplex PCR, and the TCRdb table lists in-frame clones only, not all of them. Of 150,000 to 180,000 clones in the sample, under 85% were seen once. This sequence originates from a man aged 18 to 30 in good health and CMV-seronegative. Source material: PBMCs. This chain uses TRBV5-1 with TRBJ2-7; 7 bases match TRBD1. The CDR3 reads CASSPVPGTVNYEQYF. The CDR3 DNA reads TGCGCCAGCAGCCCTGTCCCAGGGACAGTTAACTACGAGCAGTACTTC.